This T cell receptor (beta chain) was retrieved from a study of patients and donors after allogeneic stem cell transplantation. CDR1 is SGHRS, CDR2 YFSETQ, per germline. The trim removed 2 bases at V and 6 bases at J, leaving 8 bases unmatched. The CDR3 covers 14 residues. Using its own MiXCR run on the RT-PCR reads, TCRdb lists one record per CDR3 protein. The sample lists around 200,000 distinct CDR3 sequences; around two fifths were seen once. The specimen sequenced was blood, either unsorted or a sorted T cell fraction (not recorded which). The sequence was collected from a human donor who was either an allogeneic HSCT recipient or a stem cell or donor lymphocyte infusion donor (not recorded which). It is not recorded whose cells these are; they may come from a transplant donor. The chain carries TRBV5-1 and TRBJ2-7; TRBD1 aligns across 7 bases. The CDR3 here is CASSFRGYLFEQYF. Written as DNA, the CDR3 is TGCGCCAGCAGCTTCAGGGGGTACCTTTTCGAGCAGTACTTC.